The 16 T cell receptor beta chains below come from one sample, sequenced in a study of cytomegalovirus exposure and HLA in healthy donors. TCRdb's table, derived via immunoSEQ multiplex PCR, lists solely in-frame clones and lacks some. The data contain about 150,000 clones, 65% to 90% of them seen just once; the ten biggest clones take up approximately 20%. Sequencing was performed on PBMCs. These TCRs come from a man younger than 30 in good health and CMV-seropositive.

The chain recombines TRBV30 with TRBJ2-1; TRBD1 agrees at 12 bases. With 2 bases clipped from V and 10 bases from J, the junction kept 3 bases outside the gene matches. The CDR3 contains 13 residues. CDR1 and CDR2 from the germline V gene are GTSNPN and SVGIG (reference sequence). The CDR3 protein is CAWSSGTGGEQFF. The CDR3 nucleotides are TGTGCCTGGAGTTCTGGGACAGGGGGCGAGCAGTTCTTC.

This chain uses TRBV27 with TRBJ2-1; D remains ambiguous. Germline CDR1 MNHEY, CDR2 SMNVEV (reference sequence). CDR3 length: 11 residues. The V and J ends lost 8 bases and 1 base respectively, with 3 bases between them. The CDR3 bases are TGTGCCAGCCTGTCCTACAATGAGCAGTTCTTC. Translation gives CASLSYNEQFF.

This clone occurred a few times. This rearrangement joins TRBV5-6 to TRBJ2-7; D perhaps matches TRBD2 (7 bases). CDR3 size: 14 residues. Germline CDR1 SGHDT, CDR2 YYEEEE. Trimming cost V 0 bases and J 2 bases, with 9 bases left between them. The CDR3, as DNA: TGTGCCAGCAGCTTGGGCGGGGGCACCTACGAGCAGTACTTC. This encodes CASSLGGGTYEQYF.

In nucleotides, the CDR3 is TGTGCCAGCAGCCCTCCGACTAGCGGGCGGAGTGAGCAGTTCTTC. It codes for CASSPPTSGRSEQFF. This sequence joins TRBV7-3 and TRBJ2-1; TRBD2 agrees at 10 bases. Trimming removed 5 bases from V and 9 bases from J; junction bases left unmatched: 10. The germline CDR1 and CDR2 sequences are SGHTA and FQGTGA. This CDR3 has 15 amino acids. The entire variable domain, with the rest obtained from reference TRBV7-3 and TRBJ2-1, is as follows: GAGVSQTPSNKVTEKGKYVELRCDPISGHTALYWYRQSLGQGPEFLIYFQGTGAADDSGLPNDRFFAVRPEGSVSTLKIQRTERGDSAVYLCASSPPTSGRSEQFFGPGTRLTVL.

The chain employs TRBV30 and TRBJ1-1; 7 nucleotides line up with TRBD1. With V trimmed by 3 bases and J by 7 bases, 2 bases remained unmatched. Germline V gives CDR1 GTSNPN, CDR2 SVGIG (reference sequence). This CDR3 contains 11 residues. CDR3 amino acids: CAWRTGFEAFF. CDR3 sequence (DNA): TGTGCCTGGAGGACAGGGTTTGAAGCTTTCTTT.

This clone occurred once. This rearrangement joins TRBV12-5 to TRBJ2-3; TRBD2 aligns across 7 bases. J was trimmed by 3 bases and V by 5 bases; bases with no gene match: 14. Germline CDR1 and CDR2: LGHNT and FRNRAP. The CDR3 covers 17 residues. The CDR3 region is CASGLGLREPDTDTQYF. The CDR3 nucleotides are TGTGCTAGTGGTCTCGGCCTGCGGGAGCCTGATACAGATACGCAGTATTTT.

The J gene is TRBJ2-5, the V gene TRBV15; TRBD2 agrees at 7 bases. Germline values: CDR1 LNHNV, CDR2 YYDKDF (reference sequence). The V segment lost 1 base and the J segment 1 base; nucleotides outside the gene matches: 6. The CDR3 covers 16 residues. The CDR3 coding sequence is TGTGCCACCAGCAGAGGAAGGGGAGGGTCCCAAGAGACCCAGTACTTC. It yields the protein CATSRGRGGSQETQYF. The whole variable domain, filled in from reference TRBV15 and TRBJ2-5, reads DAMVIQNPRYQVTQFGKPVTLSCSQTLNHNVMYWYQQKSSQAPKLLFHYYDKDFNNEADTPDNFQSRRPNTSFCFLDIRSPGLGDTAMYLCATSRGRGGSQETQYFGPGTRLLVL.

This clone was detected once. The DNA for the CDR3 is TGTGCCAGTAGTCTACCCCCGGGGGGCGACTATGGCTACACCTTC. It is translated as CASSLPPGGDYGYTF. The J gene is TRBJ1-2, the V gene TRBV19; maybe TRBD1 (6 bases). V was cut by 5 bases and J by 3 bases, with 16 bases left in between. The CDR3 is 15 amino acids. Germline CDR1 LNHDA, CDR2 SQIVND (reference sequence).

This clone was picked up a small number of times. This chain links TRBV30 with TRBJ1-1; tentative D call: TRBD1 (6 bases). V lost 5 bases and J 0 bases, leaving 13 bases between the germline ends. The CDR3 sequence is 14 residues long. CDR1 and CDR2 from the germline V gene are GTSNPN and SVGIG (reference sequence). The CDR3 DNA reads TGTGCCTGGGGGTCCTACAGGGTGAACACTGAAGCTTTCTTT. Amino acids: CAWGSYRVNTEAFF. The variable domain in full, with the rest retrieved from reference TRBV30 and TRBJ1-1, is SQTIHQWPATLVQPVGSPLSLECTVEGTSNPNLYWYRQAAGRGLQLLFYSVGIGQISSEVPQNLSASRPQDRQFILSSKKLLLSDSGFYLCAWGSYRVNTEAFFGQGTRLTVV.

This chain connects TRBV6-1 to TRBJ2-1; TRBD2 might be the D (5 bases). The CDR3 has 12 amino acids. CDR1 and CDR2 (germline): MNHNS, SASEGT. The V end was cut by 6 bases, the J end by 8 bases, with 11 bases between. This chain's CDR3 is CASRDPGYEQFF. DNA for the CDR3: TGTGCCAGCAGAGATCCGGGGTATGAGCAGTTCTTC.

This clone was found once. V is TRBV15 and J is TRBJ2-3, with D possibly matching TRBD2 (5 bases). CDR3 length equals 16 residues. Trimming left V 0 bases short and J 0 bases short, with 10 bases between. From germline, CDR1 is LNHNV and CDR2 YYDKDF (reference sequence). The CDR3 nucleotides are TGTGCCACCAGCAGAGACGTAGCGATAAGCACAGATACGCAGTATTTT. Translated: CATSRDVAISTDTQYF.

The V call is TRBV7-6, the J call TRBJ2-1; D may be TRBD1 (6 bases). Trimming left V 1 base short and J 5 bases short, with 27 bases between. This CDR3 has 20 amino acids. The germline CDR1 and CDR2 sequences are SGHVS and FNYEAQ. In DNA, the CDR3 is TGTGCCAGCAGCTTAGAGCCGGCCAAGGGGGTCCCCCGCGCCAACAATGAGCAGTTCTTC. Translation gives CASSLEPAKGVPRANNEQFF. Filled out from reference TRBV7-6 and TRBJ2-1, the complete variable domain reads GAGVSQSPRYKVTKRGQDVALRCDPISGHVSLYWYRQALGQGPEFLTYFNYEAQQDKSGLPNDRFSAERPEGSISTLTIQRTEQRDSAMYRCASSLEPAKGVPRANNEQFFGPGTRLTVL.

The CDR3 region has the DNA TGTGCCAGCAGCTACCGGGACATCTCCTACGAGCAGTACTTC. This sequence encodes CASSYRDISYEQYF. This sequence joins TRBV5-6 and TRBJ2-7; D might be TRBD1 (6 bases). The V gene's germline CDR1 is SGHDT and CDR2 YYEEEE. The germline V and J ends were trimmed by 3 bases and 0 bases, with 10 bases remaining between them. The CDR3 spans 14 residues.

The V gene is TRBV23-1, the J gene TRBJ1-2, with unresolved D. TRBV23-1 belongs to the ORF category, with a function that is uncertain. This CDR3 region has 17 residues. The ends were cut back, 0 bases at V and 2 bases at J, with 16 bases in the middle. The CDR3 sequence: CASSQSSGVGSNYGYTF. The CDR3 DNA reads TGCGCCAGCAGTCAATCGAGTGGAGTCGGGAGCAACTATGGCTACACCTTC.

This sequence joins TRBV14 and TRBJ1-1, with no clear D. Germline CDR1 reads SGHDN; CDR2 reads FVKESK. Trimming took 4 bases from V and 1 from J, leaving 7 bases between them. This CDR3 has 13 residues. This CDR3 is CASSPFKNTEAFF. The CDR3 DNA reads as TGTGCCAGCAGCCCGTTTAAGAACACTGAAGCTTTCTTT.

This clone was detected only once. The J gene is TRBJ1-4, the V gene TRBV6-5; 10 bases fit TRBD1. The V gene's germline CDR1 is MNHEY and CDR2 SVGAGI. The CDR3 is 15 residues long. V shed 4 bases and J 14 bases; nucleotides not matched to a gene: 13. In DNA, the CDR3 is TGTGCCAGCAGTTCCTTCGGGACAGGGGAAAGGTTGCTGTTTTTT. It codes for CASSSFGTGERLLFF.